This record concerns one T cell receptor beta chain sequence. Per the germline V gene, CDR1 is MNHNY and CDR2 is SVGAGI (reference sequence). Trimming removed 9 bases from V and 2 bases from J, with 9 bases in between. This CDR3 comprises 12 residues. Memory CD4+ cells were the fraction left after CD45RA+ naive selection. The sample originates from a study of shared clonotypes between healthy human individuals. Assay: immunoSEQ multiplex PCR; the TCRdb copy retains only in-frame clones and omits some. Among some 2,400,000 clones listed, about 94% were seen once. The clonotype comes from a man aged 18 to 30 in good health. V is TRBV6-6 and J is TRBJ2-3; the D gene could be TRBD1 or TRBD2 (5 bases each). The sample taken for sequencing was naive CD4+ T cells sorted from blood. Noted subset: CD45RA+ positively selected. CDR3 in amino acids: CASGTITDTQYF. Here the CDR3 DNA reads TGTGCCAGTGGGACGATCACAGATACGCAGTATTTT.